This T cell receptor (beta chain) was sequenced during a study of cytomegalovirus exposure and HLA in healthy donors. Overall study findings and caveats: Cytomegalovirus status, reportedly, was diagnosed with high specificity and sensitivity by the classifier. Whilst most TCR sequences proved rare, a subset of public TCRs occurred across many donors. It was assumed in the presence/absence analyses that sequencing depth was roughly uniform across donors. An observed cluster of highly shared sequence variants was recorded as a likely sequencing artifact.

The CDR3 loop spans 14 amino acids. Looked up from germline, CDR1 is LNHDA and CDR2 is SQIVND (reference sequence). PCR employed 60 Vbeta and 13 Jbeta primers. Clones were read by immunoSEQ multiplex PCR, and TCRdb kept only the in-frame ones, dropping some. The table has around 180,000 clones, 79% seen once. Details on this clone: Its antigen is currently unknown. At one boundary the junction diverges from the germline segment, which might be a read error. At the DNA level, this CDR3 is encoded by other sequences in the same sample as well.

The chain links TRBV19 to TRBJ1-1; D not certain. This TCR was sampled from a woman aged 40 to 50 in good health and CMV-seronegative. The sample comprised PBMCs. CDR3 in DNA: TGCGCCAGTAGTCCAAATCGGGTTGGCACTGAAGCTTTCTTT. This encodes CASSPNRVGTEAFF.